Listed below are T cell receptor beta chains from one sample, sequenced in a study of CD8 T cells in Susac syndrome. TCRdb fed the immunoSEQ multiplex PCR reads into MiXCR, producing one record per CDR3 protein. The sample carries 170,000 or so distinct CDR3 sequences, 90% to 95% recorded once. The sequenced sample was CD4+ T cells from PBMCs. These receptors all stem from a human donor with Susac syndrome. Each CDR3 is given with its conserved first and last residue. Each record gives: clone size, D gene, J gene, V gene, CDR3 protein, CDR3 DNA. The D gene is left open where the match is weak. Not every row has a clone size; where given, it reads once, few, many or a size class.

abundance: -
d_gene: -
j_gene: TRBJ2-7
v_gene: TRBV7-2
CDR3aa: CASRPSGPYEQYF
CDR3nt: TGTGCCAGCAGACCAAGCGGACCTTACGAGCAGTACTTC

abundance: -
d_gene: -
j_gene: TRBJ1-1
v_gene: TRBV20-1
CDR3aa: CSARAGYTEAFF
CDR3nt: TGCAGTGCTAGGGCGGGATACACTGAAGCTTTCTTT

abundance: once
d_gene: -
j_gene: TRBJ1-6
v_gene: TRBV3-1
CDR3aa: CASSQSWELNSPLHF
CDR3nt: TGTGCCAGCAGCCAAAGTTGGGAACTTAATTCACCCCTCCACTTT

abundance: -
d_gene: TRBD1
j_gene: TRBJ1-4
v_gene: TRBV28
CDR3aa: CAIAGQANEKLFF
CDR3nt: TGTGCCATTGCCGGACAGGCTAATGAAAAACTGTTTTTT

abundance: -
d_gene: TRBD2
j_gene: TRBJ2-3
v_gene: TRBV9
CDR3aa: CASSPSGGTRTDTQYF
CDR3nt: TGTGCCAGCAGCCCCAGCGGGGGCACCCGCACAGATACGCAGTATTTT

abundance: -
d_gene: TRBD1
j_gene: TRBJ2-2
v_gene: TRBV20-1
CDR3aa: CSATRQGAVTGELFF
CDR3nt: TGCAGTGCTACGAGACAGGGGGCGGTAACCGGGGAGCTGTTTTTT

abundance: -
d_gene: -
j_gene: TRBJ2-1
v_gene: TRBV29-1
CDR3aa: CSATALGLGQFF
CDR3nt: TGCAGCGCCACGGCTCTCGGACTCGGGCAGTTCTTC

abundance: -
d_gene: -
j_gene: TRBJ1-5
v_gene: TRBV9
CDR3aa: CASSVGGNSNQPQHF
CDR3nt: TGTGCCAGCAGCGTAGGGGGGAATAGCAATCAGCCCCAGCATTTT

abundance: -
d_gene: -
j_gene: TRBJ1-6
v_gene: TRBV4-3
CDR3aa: CASSQDWSPRSPLHF
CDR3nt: TGCGCCAGCAGCCAAGATTGGAGTCCACGGTCACCCCTCCACTTT

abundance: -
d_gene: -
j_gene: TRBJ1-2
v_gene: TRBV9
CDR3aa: CASSTPGWDGYTF
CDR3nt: TGTGCCAGCAGCACCCCGGGATGGGATGGCTACACCTTC

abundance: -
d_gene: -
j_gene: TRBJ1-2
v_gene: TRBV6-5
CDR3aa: CASTIGGTRYGYTF
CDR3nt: TGTGCCAGCACCATAGGGGGGACACGATATGGCTACACCTTC

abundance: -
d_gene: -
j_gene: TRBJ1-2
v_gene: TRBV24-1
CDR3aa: CATSEGPGQFYGYTF
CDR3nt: TGTGCCACCAGTGAGGGACCTGGACAGTTCTATGGCTACACCTTC

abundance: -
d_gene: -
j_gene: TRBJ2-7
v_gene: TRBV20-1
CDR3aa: CSASGRGDFTEQYF
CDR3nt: TGCAGTGCTAGTGGTCGGGGCGACTTCACCGAGCAGTACTTC

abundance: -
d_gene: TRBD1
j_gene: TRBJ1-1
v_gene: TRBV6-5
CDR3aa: CASSYWTGETEAFF
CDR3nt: TGTGCCAGCAGTTATTGGACAGGGGAAACTGAAGCTTTCTTT

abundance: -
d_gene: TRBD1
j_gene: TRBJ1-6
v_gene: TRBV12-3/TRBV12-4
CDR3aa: CASSLARTGRTALHF
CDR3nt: TGTGCCAGCAGTTTAGCGCGGACAGGGCGGACGGCCCTCCACTTT

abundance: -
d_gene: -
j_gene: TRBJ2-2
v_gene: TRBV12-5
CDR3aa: CASGLFSVNTGELFF
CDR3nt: TGTGCTAGTGGTTTGTTTTCGGTCAACACCGGGGAGCTGTTTTTT

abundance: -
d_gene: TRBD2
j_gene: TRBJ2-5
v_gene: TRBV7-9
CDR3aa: CASSPRGLPGETQYF
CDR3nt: TGTGCCAGCAGCCCGAGGGGACTACCGGGAGAGACCCAGTACTTC

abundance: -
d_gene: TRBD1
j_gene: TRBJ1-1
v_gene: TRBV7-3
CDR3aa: CASSSQGGPEAFF
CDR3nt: TGTGCCAGCAGCTCTCAGGGGGGGCCTGAAGCTTTCTTT

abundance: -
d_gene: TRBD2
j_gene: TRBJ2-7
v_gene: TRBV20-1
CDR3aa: CSARDAGVEQYF
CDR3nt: TGCAGTGCTAGAGATGCGGGGGTCGAGCAGTACTTC

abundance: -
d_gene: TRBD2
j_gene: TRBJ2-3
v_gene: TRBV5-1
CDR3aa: CASSRERGGRDTQYF
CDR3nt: TGCGCCAGCAGCCGGGAGCGGGGGGGCCGGGATACGCAGTATTTT

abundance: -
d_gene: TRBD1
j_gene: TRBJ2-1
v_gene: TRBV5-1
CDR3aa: CASSLESGQGNNEQFF
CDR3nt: TGCGCCAGCAGCTTGGAATCGGGACAGGGGAACAATGAGCAGTTCTTC

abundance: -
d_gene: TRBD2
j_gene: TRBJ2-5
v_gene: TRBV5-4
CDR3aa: CASSGTSGGPQETQYF
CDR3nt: TGTGCCAGCAGCGGGACTAGCGGGGGCCCTCAAGAGACCCAGTACTTC

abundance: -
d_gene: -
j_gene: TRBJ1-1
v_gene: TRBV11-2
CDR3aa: CASRSNRGLITFF
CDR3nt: TGTGCCAGCAGGTCAAACCGGGGCCTGATAACTTTCTTT

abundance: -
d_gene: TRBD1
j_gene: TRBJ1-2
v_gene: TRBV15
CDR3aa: CATSRDPTPGTDLNYGYTF
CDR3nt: TGTGCCACCAGCAGAGATCCAACTCCCGGGACAGACCTTAACTATGGCTACACCTTC

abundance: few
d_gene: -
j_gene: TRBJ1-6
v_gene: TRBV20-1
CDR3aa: CSAPGQTHSPLHF
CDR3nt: TGCAGTGCACCGGGACAAACCCATTCACCCCTCCACTTT

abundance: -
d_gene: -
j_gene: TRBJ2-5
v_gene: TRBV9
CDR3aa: CASSPSPARGEETQYF
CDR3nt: TGTGCCAGCAGCCCCAGCCCCGCTAGGGGGGAGGAGACCCAGTACTTC

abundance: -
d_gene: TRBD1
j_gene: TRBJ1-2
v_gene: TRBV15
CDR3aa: CATSRAGTGRGAYGYTF
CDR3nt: TGTGCCACCAGCAGGGCCGGGACAGGGAGGGGGGCCTATGGCTACACCTTC

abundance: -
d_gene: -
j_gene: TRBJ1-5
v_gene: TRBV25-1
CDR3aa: CASSEGGGNQPQHF
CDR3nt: TGTGCCAGCAGTGAGGGAGGGGGAAATCAGCCCCAGCATTTT

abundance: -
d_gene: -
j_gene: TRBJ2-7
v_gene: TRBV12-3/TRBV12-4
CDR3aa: CASSFSRGEQYF
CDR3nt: TGTGCCAGCAGTTTTTCGAGGGGGGAGCAGTACTTC

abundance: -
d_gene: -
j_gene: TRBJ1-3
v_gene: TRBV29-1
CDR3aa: CSVVTNSGNTIYF
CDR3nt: TGCAGCGTTGTGACCAACTCTGGAAACACCATATATTTT

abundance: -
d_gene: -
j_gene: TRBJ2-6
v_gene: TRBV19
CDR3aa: CASSRANVLTF
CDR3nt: TGTGCCAGTAGTAGGGCCAACGTCCTGACTTTC

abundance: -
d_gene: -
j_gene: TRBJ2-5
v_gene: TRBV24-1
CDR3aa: CATSDTTGPGETQYF
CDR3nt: TGTGCCACCAGTGACACCACAGGCCCTGGAGAGACCCAGTACTTC

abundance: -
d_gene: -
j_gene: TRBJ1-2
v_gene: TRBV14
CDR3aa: CASSQDLGARGYTF
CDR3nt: TGTGCCAGCAGCCAAGACTTGGGGGCCCGTGGCTACACCTTC

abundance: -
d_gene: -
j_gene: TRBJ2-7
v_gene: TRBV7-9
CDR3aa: CASSFQGRKQYF
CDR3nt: TGTGCCAGCAGTTTCCAGGGGCGTAAGCAGTACTTC

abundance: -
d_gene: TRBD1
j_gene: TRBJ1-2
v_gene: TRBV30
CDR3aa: CAWSVGQGSGYGYTF
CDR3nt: TGTGCCTGGAGTGTAGGACAGGGTTCGGGCTATGGCTACACCTTC

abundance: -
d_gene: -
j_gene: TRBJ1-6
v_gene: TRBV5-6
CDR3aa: CASSLGSSYNSPLHF
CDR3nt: TGTGCCAGCAGCTTGGGCAGCTCCTATAATTCACCCCTCCACTTT

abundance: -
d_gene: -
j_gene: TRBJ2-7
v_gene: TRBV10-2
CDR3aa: CASSDGNEQYF
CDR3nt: TGCGCCAGCAGTGACGGGAACGAGCAGTACTTC

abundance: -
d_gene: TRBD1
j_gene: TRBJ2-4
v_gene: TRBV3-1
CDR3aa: CASSTGQGQSAKNIQYF
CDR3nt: TGTGCCAGCAGCACGGGACAGGGGCAGTCAGCCAAAAACATTCAGTACTTC

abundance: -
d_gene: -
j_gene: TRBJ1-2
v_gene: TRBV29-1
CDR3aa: CSAFPDRGRPGYTF
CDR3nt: TGCAGCGCCTTCCCGGATCGGGGCCGGCCGGGCTACACCTTC

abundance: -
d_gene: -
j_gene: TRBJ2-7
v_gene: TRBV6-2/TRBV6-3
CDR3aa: CASSPTGTYEQYF
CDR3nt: TGTGCCAGCAGTCCCACTGGAACCTACGAGCAGTACTTC

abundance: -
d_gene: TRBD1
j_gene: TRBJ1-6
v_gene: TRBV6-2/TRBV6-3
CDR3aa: CASDRGGSPLHF
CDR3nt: TGTGCCAGCGACAGGGGCGGTTCACCCCTCCACTTT

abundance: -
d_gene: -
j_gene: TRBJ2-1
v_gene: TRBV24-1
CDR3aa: CATSKGGPGLNEQFF
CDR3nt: TGTGCCACCAGTAAAGGGGGGCCAGGGCTTAATGAGCAGTTCTTC

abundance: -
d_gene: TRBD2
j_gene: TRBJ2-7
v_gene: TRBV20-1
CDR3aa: CSAGTSGVYEQYF
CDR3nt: TGCAGTGCGGGGACTAGCGGGGTCTACGAGCAGTACTTC

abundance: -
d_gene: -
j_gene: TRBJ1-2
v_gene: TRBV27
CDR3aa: CASSLRDRGSYGYTF
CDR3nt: TGTGCCAGCAGTCTTAGGGACCGAGGTAGCTATGGCTACACCTTC

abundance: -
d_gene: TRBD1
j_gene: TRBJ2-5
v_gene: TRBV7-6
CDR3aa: CASSQGQGLSETQYF
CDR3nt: TGTGCTAGCAGCCAGGGACAGGGCTTATCGGAGACCCAGTACTTC

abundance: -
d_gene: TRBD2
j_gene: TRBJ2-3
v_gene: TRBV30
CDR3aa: CAWSGRGGGRDTQYF
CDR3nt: TGTGCCTGGAGTGGAAGGGGCGGGGGGCGAGATACGCAGTATTTT

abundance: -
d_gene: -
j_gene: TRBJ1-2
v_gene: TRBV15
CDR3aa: CATSRTSGLLYGYTF
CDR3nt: TGTGCCACCAGCAGGACCTCGGGGCTTCTCTATGGCTACACCTTC

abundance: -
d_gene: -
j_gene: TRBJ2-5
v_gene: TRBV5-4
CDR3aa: CASSPANKGREETQYF
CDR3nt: TGTGCCAGCAGCCCGGCCAACAAAGGGCGGGAAGAGACCCAGTACTTC

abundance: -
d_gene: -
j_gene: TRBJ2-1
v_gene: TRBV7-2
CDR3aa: CASSLAHGGPYNEQFF
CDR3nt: TGTGCCAGCAGCTTAGCGCACGGGGGGCCTTACAATGAGCAGTTCTTC

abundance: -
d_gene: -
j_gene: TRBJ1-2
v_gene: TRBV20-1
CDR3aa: CSAALEDYGYTF
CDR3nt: TGCAGTGCGGCCCTAGAAGACTATGGCTACACCTTC

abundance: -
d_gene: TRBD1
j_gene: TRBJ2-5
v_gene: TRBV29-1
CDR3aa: CSAGGAIRETQYF
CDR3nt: TGCAGCGCAGGGGGCGCGATAAGAGAGACCCAGTACTTC

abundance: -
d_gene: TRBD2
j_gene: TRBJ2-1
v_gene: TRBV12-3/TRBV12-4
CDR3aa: CASSLGSGGALDEQFF
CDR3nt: TGTGCCAGCAGTTTGGGTAGCGGGGGGGCCTTGGATGAGCAGTTCTTC

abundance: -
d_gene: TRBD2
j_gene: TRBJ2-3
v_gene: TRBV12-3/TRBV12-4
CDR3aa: CASSLRTSGLDTQYF
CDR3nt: TGTGCCAGCAGTCTCCGGACTAGCGGGTTGGATACGCAGTATTTT

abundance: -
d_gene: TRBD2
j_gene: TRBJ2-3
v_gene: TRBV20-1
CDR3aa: CSARGRLAGGPDTQYF
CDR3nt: TGCAGTGCTAGAGGCCGACTAGCGGGGGGGCCAGATACGCAGTATTTT